Below, 12 T cell receptor beta chains from the same sample are listed, as sequenced in a study of blood T cells in healthy people across ages. The second PCR ran roughly 7 to 11 cycles with a sample-barcoded 5' primer and J-beta primers. TCRdb itself ran the 5' RACE reads through MiXCR, one entry per CDR3 protein. Of about 830,000 distinct CDR3 sequences listed, approximately 59% are singletons. The sequenced material came from blood. All receptors come from a young man in good health.

The rearrangement joins TRBV28 to TRBJ2-4; the D gene could be TRBD1 or TRBD2 (5 bases each). The CDR3 length is 16 residues. Germline V CDR1 and CDR2: MDHEN, SYDVKM. Deletions cut 3 bases from V and 0 bases from J, with 12 bases between. The DNA for the CDR3 is TGTGCCAGCAGTTTCCGTGGGACGTTAGCCAAAAACATTCAGTACTTC. Encoded protein: CASSFRGTLAKNIQYF. The full variable domain, completed using reference TRBV28 and TRBJ2-4, is DVKVTQSSRYLVKRTGEKVFLECVQDMDHENMFWYRQDPGLGLRLIYFSYDVKMKEKGDIPEGYSVSREKKERFSLILESASTNQTSMYLCASSFRGTLAKNIQYFGAGTRLSVL.

The rearrangement uses TRBV6-5 and TRBJ2-4; the D is unclear. Germline V gene lookup returns CDR1 MNHEY and CDR2 SVGAGI. Trimming removed 0 bases from V and 0 bases from J, with 12 bases in between. The CDR3 is 17 residues long. This CDR3 is CASSYSAPHLAKNIQYF. The CDR3 DNA reads as TGTGCCAGCAGTTACTCCGCCCCTCACTTAGCCAAAAACATTCAGTACTTC.

V and J are TRBV7-2 and TRBJ2-7, with 11 positions matching TRBD2. The CDR3 runs to 16 residues. J gave up 7 bases and V 4 bases, and 12 bases lay outside the gene matches. Germline CDR1 and CDR2: SGHTA and FQGNSA. As DNA, the CDR3 is TGTGCCAGCAGCTGGTTAGCGGGGGGGTCCTACAATGAGCAGTACTTC. Amino acid sequence: CASSWLAGGSYNEQYF.

The CDR3: CSAHLNRQPYEQYF. The DNA of the CDR3 is TGCAGTGCCCACCTCAACCGACAGCCCTACGAGCAGTACTTC. V and J are TRBV20-1 and TRBJ2-7; TRBD1 is a possible D gene (5 bases). Germline CDR1 is DFQATT and CDR2 is SNEGSKA (reference sequence). The CDR3 totals 14 residues. V dropped 6 bases and J dropped 2 bases, with 17 bases sitting between them.

The rearrangement joins TRBV21-1 to TRBJ1-5. TRBV21-1 is described as a pseudogene. The CDR3 consists of 13 residues. CDR3 DNA sequence: TGTGCCAGCCCCGAGCGGGGACGTCAGCCCCAGCATTTT. Amino acid sequence: CASPERGRQPQHF.

This clonotype was counted a single time. This sequence joins TRBV20-1 and TRBJ2-7; 7 bases match TRBD1. The end of the DNA aligns better with TRBJ2-5, so the J call may be wrong. The CDR3 loop spans 16 amino acids. Germline V gives CDR1 DFQATT, CDR2 SNEGSKA (reference sequence). CDR3: CSAPPFRQGVGETQYF. The CDR3 DNA follows: TGCAGTGCTCCGCCCTTCCGACAGGGTGTGGGAGAGACCCAGTACTTC.

This rearrangement joins TRBV20-1 to TRBJ2-7, with TRBD2 as a possible D gene (6 bases). This CDR3 is built from 14 residues. V dropped 1 base and J dropped 3 bases, with 13 bases sitting between them. Germline CDR1 DFQATT, CDR2 SNEGSKA (reference sequence). The CDR3 here is CSARGPRDFYEQYF. CDR3 DNA sequence: TGCAGTGCTAGAGGCCCCCGGGACTTCTACGAGCAGTACTTC.

The V gene is TRBV4-2, the J gene TRBJ2-5; TRBD1 aligns across 9 bases. This CDR3 is built from 15 residues. Germline loops: CDR1 LGHNA, CDR2 YNFKEQ. The J segment lost 2 bases and the V segment lost 2 bases, leaving 3 bases of the junction unmatched. The CDR3 nucleotides read TGTGCCAGCAGCCAAATAGGACAGGGGCAAGAGACCCAGTACTTC. As protein: CASSQIGQGQETQYF.

The chain employs TRBV20-1 and TRBJ2-4; D is possibly TRBD2 (5 bases). With the DNA end fitting TRBJ2-7 better, the J assignment may be wrong. This CDR3 has 13 residues. CDR1 is DFQATT and CDR2 is SNEGSKA in the germline V gene (reference sequence). In DNA, the CDR3 is TGCAGTGCTACAGGAGCGGACTTCTACGAGCAGTACTTC. The encoded protein is CSATGADFYEQYF.

This chain connects TRBV7-2 to TRBJ1-6; 8 positions agree with TRBD1. The CDR3 sequence is 15 residues long. The V gene's germline CDR1 is SGHTA and CDR2 FQGNSA. Trimming cost V 4 bases and J 6 bases; bases outside gene matches: 5. The CDR3 is CASSSQGVLNSPLHF. The CDR3, as DNA: TGTGCCAGCAGCTCACAGGGGGTCCTTAATTCACCCCTCCACTTT.

This chain uses TRBV15 with TRBJ2-5, with TRBD2 identical over 13 bases. The CDR3 consists of 18 residues. V lost 5 bases, J lost 1 base, and 10 bases stayed unmatched. Per the germline V gene, CDR1 is LNHNV and CDR2 is YYDKDF (reference sequence). The CDR3, as DNA: TGTGCCACCAGCCCGGGACTAGCGGGGCCGAACTTCCAAGAGACCCAGTACTTC. It specifies CATSPGLAGPNFQETQYF. The variable domain in full, with the rest retrieved from reference TRBV15 and TRBJ2-5, is DAMVIQNPRYQVTQFGKPVTLSCSQTLNHNVMYWYQQKSSQAPKLLFHYYDKDFNNEADTPDNFQSRRPNTSFCFLDIRSPGLGDTAMYLCATSPGLAGPNFQETQYFGPGTRLLVL.

Comments on this clonotype: Just one base apart from a much larger clone, this may be a read error. The chain couples TRBV20-1 to TRBJ2-4, with TRBD1 identical over 8 bases. TRBJ2-7 matches the DNA end more closely, so the J call is doubtful. CDR3 size: 15 residues. Per germline, CDR1 DFQATT and CDR2 SNEGSKA (reference sequence). In DNA form, the CDR3 reads TGCAGTGCCGGCTCTTTGGAGACAGGGGTCCGCGAGCAGTACTTC. Translating gives CSAGSLETGVREQYF.